One and the same sample provided the 25 T cell receptor beta chains below, sequenced in a study of cytomegalovirus exposure and HLA in healthy donors. 60 Vbeta and 13 Jbeta primers were used in PCR. The protocol was immunoSEQ multiplex PCR, while the TCRdb copy is restricted to in-frame clones and leaves out a portion. The sample lists some 190,000 clones; roughly 84% were seen once. Sequencing was performed on PBMCs. Receptors were obtained from a boy younger than 10 in good health and CMV-seronegative.

The count of this clone is one. The V call is TRBV4-1, the J call TRBJ1-3; D possibly corresponds to TRBD1 (5 bases). V was clipped by 0 bases and J by 2 bases, with 8 bases between them. Germline V gene lookup returns CDR1 MGHRA and CDR2 YSYEKL. The CDR3 has 15 amino acids. The CDR3 protein is CASSQDPGTGNTIYF. CDR3 bases: TGCGCCAGCAGCCAAGATCCAGGGACTGGAAACACCATATATTTT.

The CDR3 here is CASSPGSGYNQPQHF. Here the CDR3 DNA reads TGTGCCAGCTCACCGGGTTCCGGGTACAATCAGCCCCAGCATTTT. The J gene is TRBJ1-5, the V gene TRBV18, with D uncertain. Trimming removed 3 bases at V and 3 bases at J, with 12 bases between. The CDR3 extends over 15 amino acids. The germline gives CDR1 KGHSH, CDR2 LQKENI.

J is TRBJ2-1 and V is TRBV5-6, with unresolved D. Trimming stripped 4 bases from V and 0 bases from J, with 11 bases between. The CDR3 has 15 residues. Germline loops: CDR1 SGHDT, CDR2 YYEEEE. CDR3 in amino acids: CASSDFSSSYNEQFF. The DNA of the CDR3 is TGTGCCAGCAGCGACTTTAGTAGCTCCTACAATGAGCAGTTCTTC.

The chain uses TRBV6-1 and TRBJ1-4, with D unresolved. CDR1 is MNHNS and CDR2 is SASEGT in the germline V gene. The V and J ends lost 6 bases and 0 bases respectively, with 11 bases between them. CDR3 size: 15 residues. CDR3 nucleotide sequence: TGTGCCAGCAGCAGACTTCAGACAACTAATGAAAAACTGTTTTTT. Translating gives CASSRLQTTNEKLFF.

This clone came up a few times. The chain employs TRBV4-3 and TRBJ1-1; no firm D call. V was shortened by 0 bases and J by 2 bases, with 10 bases between the two germline ends. This CDR3 is 15 amino acids long. Germline V gene sequence: CDR1 LGHNA, CDR2 YSLEER. CDR3 region: CASSQDTGENTEAFF. Written as DNA, the CDR3 is TGCGCCAGCAGCCAAGATACCGGGGAAAACACTGAAGCTTTCTTT.

This clone was detected once. The CDR3 sequence: CASSAASSVSYNEQFF. CDR3 sequence (DNA): TGTGCCAGCAGCGCAGCTTCTAGTGTCTCCTACAATGAGCAGTTCTTC. The chain couples TRBV5-6 to TRBJ2-1; D uncertain. CDR1 SGHDT and CDR2 YYEEEE come from the germline V gene. The CDR3 runs to 16 residues. Trimming left V 4 bases short and J 0 bases short, with 14 bases between. The whole variable domain, remainder taken from reference TRBV5-6 and TRBJ2-1, is DAGVTQSPTHLIKTRGQQVTLRCSPKSGHDTVSWYQQALGQGPQFIFQYYEEEERQRGNFPDRFSGHQFPNYSSELNVNALLLGDSALYLCASSAASSVSYNEQFFGPGTRLTVL.

J is TRBJ1-4 and V is TRBV29-1; D is possibly TRBD1 (5 bases). The CDR3 extends over 15 amino acids. V shed 3 bases and J shed 0 bases, with 11 bases lying between them. CDR1 and CDR2 from the germline V gene are SQVTM and ANQGSEA. This CDR3 reads CSVEVGRATNEKLFF. CDR3 sequence (DNA): TGCAGCGTTGAGGTTGGCAGGGCAACTAATGAAAAACTGTTTTTT.

This chain joins TRBV6-6 and TRBJ1-2; 7 bases agree with TRBD1. The CDR3 spans 11 residues. The germline V gene encodes CDR1 MNHNY and CDR2 SVGAGI (reference sequence). The junction had 5 bases not matched to a gene; V was cut back by 5 bases and J by 11 bases. The CDR3 loop reads CASSQPGQYTF. CDR3 DNA: TGTGCCAGCAGTCAACCGGGACAGTACACCTTC.

The rearrangement links TRBV5-6 to TRBJ1-1; TRBD1 might be the D (5 bases). V was trimmed by 0 bases and J by 4 bases, leaving 13 bases between them. Per the germline V gene, CDR1 is SGHDT and CDR2 is YYEEEE. The CDR3 covers 15 residues. The CDR3 reads CASSLGGRVGTEAFF. In DNA, the CDR3 is TGTGCCAGCAGCTTGGGGGGCAGGGTAGGCACTGAAGCTTTCTTT. The full variable domain, its missing parts supplied by reference TRBV5-6 and TRBJ1-1, is DAGVTQSPTHLIKTRGQQVTLRCSPKSGHDTVSWYQQALGQGPQFIFQYYEEEERQRGNFPDRFSGHQFPNYSSELNVNALLLGDSALYLCASSLGGRVGTEAFFGQGTRLTVV.

The chain's CDR3 is CASRFGLAGVLEQFF. The DNA for the CDR3 is TGTGCCAGCAGATTTGGACTAGCGGGGGTACTTGAGCAGTTCTTC. The rearrangement uses TRBV2 and TRBJ2-1; 13 nucleotides line up with TRBD2. V shed 6 bases, J shed 9 bases, and the junction held 8 bases outside the gene matches. Looked up from germline, CDR1 is SNHLY and CDR2 is FYNNEI. The CDR3 has 15 residues.

The genes are TRBV19 and TRBJ2-1; TRBD2 agrees at 8 bases. The CDR3 loop spans 17 amino acids. Trimming removed 2 bases from V and 3 bases from J; junction bases left unmatched: 9. Germline CDR1 LNHDA, CDR2 SQIVND (reference sequence). In DNA, the CDR3 is TGTGCCAGTAGTATAAACCCCAGCGGGAGCTTCTACAATGAGCAGTTCTTC. It specifies CASSINPSGSFYNEQFF.

This chain connects TRBV9 to TRBJ1-3, with D perhaps TRBD1 (5 bases). The CDR3 has 16 amino acids. Germline V gene lookup returns CDR1 SGDLS and CDR2 YYNGEE. With 0 bases removed from V and 0 bases from J, the gap between germline ends came to 10 bases. This chain's CDR3 is CASSVGRAHSGNTIYF. The CDR3 DNA sequence: TGTGCCAGCAGCGTAGGCAGGGCCCACTCTGGAAACACCATATATTTT.

The table lists this clone with a few counts. Other DNA sequences in this specimen translate into the identical CDR3. The rearrangement links TRBV5-1 to TRBJ2-7; D is unclear. V lost 7 bases and J lost 0, with 11 bases in between. Germline V gives CDR1 SGHRS, CDR2 YFSETQ. This CDR3 region has 13 residues. The CDR3 bases are TGCGCCAGCGCGACTGGAAGCTCCTACGAGCAGTACTTC. This sequence encodes CASATGSSYEQYF.

This rearrangement joins TRBV7-8 to TRBJ2-1; TRBD2 matches 9 bases. CDR1 and CDR2 from the germline V gene are SGHVS and FQNEAQ. The V segment lost 2 bases and the J segment 0 bases; nucleotides outside the gene matches: 11. The CDR3 contains 19 residues. CDR3 in amino acids: CASSLTTSGPISSYNEQFF. The DNA for the CDR3 is TGTGCCAGCAGCTTAACTACTAGCGGGCCTATTAGCTCCTACAATGAGCAGTTCTTC.

The chain couples TRBV7-6 to TRBJ2-2, with a tentative D call TRBD2 (6 bases). Germline values: CDR1 SGHVS, CDR2 FNYEAQ. The CDR3 sequence is 14 residues long. V was clipped by 5 bases and J by 6 bases, with 13 bases between them. CDR3 protein: CASSLRTGAGELFF. The CDR3 region has the DNA TGTGCCAGCAGCCTCCGTACGGGGGCCGGGGAGCTGTTTTTT. Using reference TRBV7-6 and TRBJ2-2 for the parts outside the CDR3, the full variable domain is GAGVSQSPRYKVTKRGQDVALRCDPISGHVSLYWYRQALGQGPEFLTYFNYEAQQDKSGLPNDRFSAERPEGSISTLTIQRTEQRDSAMYRCASSLRTGAGELFFGEGSRLTVL.

The DNA of the CDR3 is TGTGCCAGCAGCTCATTGGGACAGGACCACTACGAGCAGTACTTC. This gives the protein CASSSLGQDHYEQYF. The genes are TRBV5-5 and TRBJ2-7, with TRBD1 matching over 8 bases. Germline CDR1 is SGHKS and CDR2 is YYEKEE (reference sequence). V lost 3 bases to trimming and J lost 3 bases; unmatched junction nucleotides: 8. The CDR3 consists of 15 residues.

This rearrangement joins TRBV4-3 to TRBJ1-2; D might be TRBD1 (6 bases). The CDR3 loop spans 14 amino acids. The germline gives CDR1 LGHNA, CDR2 YSLEER. Deletions cut 0 bases from V and 6 bases from J, with 11 bases between. The CDR3 loop is CASSQDQTGDGYTF. CDR3 nucleotide sequence: TGCGCCAGCAGCCAAGACCAGACAGGAGATGGCTACACCTTC.

The V call is TRBV5-1, the J call TRBJ2-1; possible D gene TRBD2, 6 bases. The CDR3 covers 15 residues. Trimming cost V 4 bases and J 2 bases, with 13 bases left between them. Germline values: CDR1 SGHRS, CDR2 YFSETQ. This chain's CDR3 is CASSPPGDAYNEQFF. The CDR3 DNA reads TGCGCCAGCAGCCCTCCGGGGGATGCCTACAATGAGCAGTTCTTC.

This chain joins TRBV28 and TRBJ1-2, with D maybe TRBD1 (6 bases). Germline V lookup: CDR1 MDHEN, CDR2 SYDVKM. The CDR3 covers 14 residues. V was pared by 6 bases and J by 0 bases, with 11 bases between. The CDR3 sequence is CASREGGANYGYTF. The CDR3 bases are TGTGCCAGCAGGGAGGGGGGGGCTAACTATGGCTACACCTTC.

This chain joins TRBV5-1 and TRBJ1-2, with 10 bases lining up with TRBD1. Looked up from germline, CDR1 is SGHRS and CDR2 is YFSETQ. The CDR3 runs to 14 residues. V was pared by 8 bases and J by 5 bases, with 9 bases of the junction left unmatched. CDR3 sequence: CASSTGGAEYGYTF. In DNA, the CDR3 is TGCGCCAGTTCGACAGGGGGCGCTGAATATGGCTACACCTTC.

The rearrangement joins TRBV6-5 to TRBJ2-1, with TRBD2 matching 10 bases. The germline V gene has CDR1 MNHEY and CDR2 SVGAGI. This CDR3 region has 15 residues. The ends lost 8 bases at V and 14 bases at J; junction bases unmatched: 18. CDR3 residues: CASASPVQSGRAEFF. CDR3 nucleotides: TGTGCCAGCGCCTCCCCAGTCCAAAGCGGGAGGGCCGAGTTCTTC.

The rearrangement joins TRBV30 to TRBJ2-3, with D maybe TRBD2 (5 bases). This CDR3 contains 16 residues. Germline CDR1 and CDR2: GTSNPN and SVGIG (reference sequence). V was pared by 5 bases and J by 6 bases, with 24 bases between. Here the CDR3 reads CAWAPAPRGSGDTQYF. CDR3 nucleotides: TGTGCCTGGGCCCCGGCCCCCCGGGGAAGTGGGGATACGCAGTATTTT.

The rearrangement uses TRBV7-7 and TRBJ2-1; 10 bases line up with TRBD1. J gave up 5 bases and V 5 bases, and 6 bases lay outside the gene matches. The CDR3 extends over 15 amino acids. Germline CDR1 SSHAT, CDR2 FNYEAQ (reference sequence). The CDR3 spells CASSPGTGENNEQFF. The CDR3, as DNA: TGTGCCAGCAGCCCCGGGACAGGGGAGAACAATGAGCAGTTCTTC.

The genes are TRBV30 and TRBJ1-1; 9 nucleotides agree with TRBD1. The CDR3 sequence is 14 residues long. From germline, CDR1 is GTSNPN and CDR2 SVGIG (reference sequence). With V trimmed by 0 bases and J by 7 bases, 6 bases remained unmatched. DNA of the CDR3: TGTGCCTGGAGTGTAGGGACAGGGTGGGATGAAGCTTTCTTT. Translating it yields CAWSVGTGWDEAFF.

The rearrangement links TRBV30 to TRBJ2-3, with a possible D match to TRBD2 (6 bases). Germline V gives CDR1 GTSNPN, CDR2 SVGIG (reference sequence). V lost 2 bases, J lost 6 bases, and 18 bases lay in between. This CDR3 is 15 amino acids long. The CDR3 DNA follows: TGTGCCTGGAGTCCGTACGCGGGGTTGTACGATACGCAGTATTTT. This encodes CAWSPYAGLYDTQYF. Using reference TRBV30 and TRBJ2-3 for the parts outside the CDR3, the full variable domain is SQTIHQWPATLVQPVGSPLSLECTVEGTSNPNLYWYRQAAGRGLQLLFYSVGIGQISSEVPQNLSASRPQDRQFILSSKKLLLSDSGFYLCAWSPYAGLYDTQYFGPGTRLTVL.